This entry is about one TCR beta chain. This sample was taken from a study of shared clonotypes between healthy human individuals. Some clones are missing from TCRdb's copy, which holds only in-frame ones; the method was immunoSEQ multiplex PCR. Of under 600,000 clones in the sample, 98% are singletons; the top ten hold 0.25% to 0.35%. Positively selected for CCR7, the CD45RO-negative cells used as naive CD8 cells excluded terminally differentiated effector memory CD45RA+ cells. The sequence was collected from a man under 40 in good health. The specimen sequenced was naive CD8+ T cells sorted from blood.

This CDR3 reads CASSLSRYGGPWGQYF. The CDR3 nucleotides read TGTGCCAGCAGCTTAAGTCGGTATGGGGGGCCCTGGGGGCAGTACTTC. The rearrangement joins TRBV28 to TRBJ2-7; either TRBD1 or TRBD2 may supply D (6 bases each). The V end lost 6 bases, the J end lost 9 bases, and 27 bases lay between the germline ends. This CDR3 has 16 amino acids. Per the germline V gene, CDR1 is MDHEN and CDR2 is SYDVKM.